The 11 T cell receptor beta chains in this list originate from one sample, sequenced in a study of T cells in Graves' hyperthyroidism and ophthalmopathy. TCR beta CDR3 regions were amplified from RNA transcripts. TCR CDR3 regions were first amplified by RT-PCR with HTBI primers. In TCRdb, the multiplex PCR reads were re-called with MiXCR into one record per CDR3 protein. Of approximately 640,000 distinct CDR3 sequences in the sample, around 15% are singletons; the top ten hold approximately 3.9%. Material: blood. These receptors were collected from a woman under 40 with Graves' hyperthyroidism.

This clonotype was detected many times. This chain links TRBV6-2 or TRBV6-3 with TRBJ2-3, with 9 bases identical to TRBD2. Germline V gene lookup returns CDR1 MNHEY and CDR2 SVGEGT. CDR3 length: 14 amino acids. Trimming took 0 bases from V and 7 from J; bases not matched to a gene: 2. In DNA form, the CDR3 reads TGTGCCAGCAGTTACTCGGGACTAGCACATACGCAGTATTTT. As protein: CASSYSGLAHTQYF.

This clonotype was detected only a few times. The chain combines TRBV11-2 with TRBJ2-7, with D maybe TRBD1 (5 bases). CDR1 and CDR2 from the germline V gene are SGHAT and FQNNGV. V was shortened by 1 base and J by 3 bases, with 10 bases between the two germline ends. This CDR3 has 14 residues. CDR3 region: CASSLVGVDYEQYF. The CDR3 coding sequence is TGTGCCAGCAGCTTAGTAGGGGTGGACTACGAGCAGTACTTC.

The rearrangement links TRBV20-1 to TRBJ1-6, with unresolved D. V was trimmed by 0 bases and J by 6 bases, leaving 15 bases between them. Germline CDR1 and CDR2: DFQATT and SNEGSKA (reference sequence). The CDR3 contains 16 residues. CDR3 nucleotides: TGCAGTGCTAGAGATCCAAGGCCAGGAACTAATTCACCCCTCCACTTT. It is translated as CSARDPRPGTNSPLHF.

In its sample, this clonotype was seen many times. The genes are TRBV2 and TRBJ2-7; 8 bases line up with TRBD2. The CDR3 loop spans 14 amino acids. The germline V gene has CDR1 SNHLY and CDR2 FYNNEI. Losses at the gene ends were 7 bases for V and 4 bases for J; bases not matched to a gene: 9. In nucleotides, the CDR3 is TGTGCCAGCACCACCGGGACTAGTGTTTACGAGCAGTACTTC. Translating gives CASTTGTSVYEQYF.

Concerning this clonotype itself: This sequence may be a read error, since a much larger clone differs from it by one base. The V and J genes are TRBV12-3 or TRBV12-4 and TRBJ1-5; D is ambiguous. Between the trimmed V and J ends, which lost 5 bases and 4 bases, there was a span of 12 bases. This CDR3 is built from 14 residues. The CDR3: CASSGSTRNQPQHF. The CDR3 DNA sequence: TGTGCCAGCAGTGGGTCGACAAGGAATCAGCCCCAGCATTTT.

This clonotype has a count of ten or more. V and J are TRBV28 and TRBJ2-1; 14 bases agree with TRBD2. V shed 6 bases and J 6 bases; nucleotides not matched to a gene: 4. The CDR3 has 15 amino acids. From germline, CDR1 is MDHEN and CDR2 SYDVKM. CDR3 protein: CASSQTSGRVNEQFF. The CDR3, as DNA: TGTGCCAGCAGCCAGACTAGCGGGAGGGTCAATGAGCAGTTCTTC.

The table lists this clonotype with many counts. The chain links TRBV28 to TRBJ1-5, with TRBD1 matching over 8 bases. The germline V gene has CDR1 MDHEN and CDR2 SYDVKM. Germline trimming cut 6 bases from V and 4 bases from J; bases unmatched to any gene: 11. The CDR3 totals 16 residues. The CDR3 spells CASRSDRGYRNQPQHF. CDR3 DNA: TGTGCCAGCAGGTCCGACAGGGGATATAGAAATCAGCCCCAGCATTTT.

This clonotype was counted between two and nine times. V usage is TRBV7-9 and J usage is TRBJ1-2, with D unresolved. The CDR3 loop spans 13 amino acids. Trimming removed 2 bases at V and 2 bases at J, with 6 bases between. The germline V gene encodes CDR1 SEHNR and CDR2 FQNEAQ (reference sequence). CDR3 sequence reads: CASSLMGNYGYTF. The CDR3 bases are TGTGCCAGCAGCTTAATGGGAAACTATGGCTACACCTTC.

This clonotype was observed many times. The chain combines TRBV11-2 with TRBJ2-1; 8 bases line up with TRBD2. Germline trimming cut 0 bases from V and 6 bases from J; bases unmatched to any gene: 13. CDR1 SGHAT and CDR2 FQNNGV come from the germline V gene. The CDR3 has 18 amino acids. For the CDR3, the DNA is TGTGCCAGCAGCTTAGATGCCCCCCCGGGACTAGTGGCCAATGAGCAGTTCTTC. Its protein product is CASSLDAPPGLVANEQFF.

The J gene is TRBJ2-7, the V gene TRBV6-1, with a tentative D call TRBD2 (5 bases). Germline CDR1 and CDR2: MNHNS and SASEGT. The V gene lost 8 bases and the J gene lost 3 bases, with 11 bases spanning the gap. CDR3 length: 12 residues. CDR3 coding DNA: TGTGCCAGCTACGACGGGAACTACGAGCAGTACTTC. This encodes CASYDGNYEQYF.

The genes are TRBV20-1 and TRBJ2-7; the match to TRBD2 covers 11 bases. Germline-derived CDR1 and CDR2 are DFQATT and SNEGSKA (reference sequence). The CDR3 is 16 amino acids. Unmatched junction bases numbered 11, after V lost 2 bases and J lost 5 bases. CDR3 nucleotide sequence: TGCAGTGCTAGACCCCCATTAGCGGGAGGGTTTGACGAGCAGTACTTC. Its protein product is CSARPPLAGGFDEQYF.